The 23 T cell receptor beta chains below all came from one sample that was sequenced in a study of blood T cell repertoires in COVID-19. This table comes from immunoSEQ multiplex PCR, and its TCRdb copy is limited to in-frame clones, with some not included. The sample holds around 170,000 clones, around 80% seen once. The sample was PBMCs or T cells enriched from blood (not recorded which). Receptor source: a man aged 45 to 65 who had recovered from COVID-19.

CDR3 in DNA: TGTGCCAGCTCACCGGTGCAAGGCCAGGGTGCAACTCTACGTGGCTACACCTTC. Encoded protein: CASSPVQGQGATLRGYTF. V usage is TRBV18 and J usage is TRBJ1-2; D possibly corresponds to TRBD1 (5 bases). The germline CDR1 and CDR2 sequences are KGHSH and LQKENI. The CDR3 covers 18 residues. With 3 bases removed from V and 7 bases from J, the gap between germline ends came to 27 bases.

The chain recombines TRBV3-1 (or the pseudogene TRBV3-2) with TRBJ1-1; 8 bases align to TRBD1. CDR3 length equals 13 residues. V shed 4 bases, J shed 6 bases, and the junction held 4 bases outside the gene matches. Germline loops: CDR1 LGHDT, CDR2 YNNKEL (reference sequence). The CDR3 DNA is TGTGCCAGCAGCCGGTCGGACAGGGCTGAAGCTTTCTTT. It is translated as CASSRSDRAEAFF.

V and J are TRBV29-1 and TRBJ1-2; weak D call: TRBD1 (5 bases). CDR3 size: 12 residues. Germline CDR1 and CDR2: SQVTM and ANQGSEA. The ends were cut back, 0 bases at V and 7 bases at J, with 9 bases in the middle. In DNA form, the CDR3 reads TGCAGCGTTGAAGACCCAGGGTTTGGCTACACCTTC. It yields the protein CSVEDPGFGYTF.

This chain uses TRBV5-1 with TRBJ1-5; D is unclear. The V end lost 1 base, the J end lost 4 bases, and 12 bases lay between the germline ends. CDR1 and CDR2 from the germline V gene are SGHRS and YFSETQ. The CDR3 has 15 amino acids. In nucleotides, the CDR3 is TGCGCCAGCAGCTTGTTACCGGGGTATAATCAGCCCCAGCATTTT. This codes for CASSLLPGYNQPQHF.

The J gene is TRBJ2-2, the V gene TRBV5-1; D remains ambiguous. The CDR3 is made up of 12 amino acids. Germline CDR1 is SGHRS and CDR2 is YFSETQ. Trimming cost V 2 bases and J 6 bases, with 5 bases left between them. Here the CDR3 DNA reads TGCGCCAGCAGCTTTACGGCCGGGGAGCTGTTTTTT. Translating gives CASSFTAGELFF.

V is TRBV7-2 and J is TRBJ1-1, with TRBD1 identical over 11 bases. Germline V gene sequence: CDR1 SGHTA, CDR2 FQGNSA. The CDR3 loop spans 17 amino acids. Losses at the gene ends were 4 bases for V and 5 bases for J; bases not matched to a gene: 12. CDR3 in amino acids: CASSSAGTGGKGTEAFF. DNA of the CDR3: TGTGCCAGCAGCTCAGCCGGGACAGGGGGAAAAGGGACTGAAGCTTTCTTT.

This clone has just a few counts. The V call is TRBV9, the J call TRBJ1-5; TRBD1 matches at 8 bases. Germline CDR1 and CDR2: SGDLS and YYNGEE. This CDR3 comprises 20 residues. The trim removed 2 bases at V and 5 bases at J, leaving 21 bases unmatched. The CDR3 nucleotides are TGTGCCAGCAGCGTTAGGCCTTGGCTAGGACAGGGTGATTGGGATCAGCCCCAGCATTTT. Translation: CASSVRPWLGQGDWDQPQHF.

Note on this clone: At one of its ends the junction is not consistent with the germline gene, which may arise from a read error. The genes are TRBV7-7 and TRBJ2-5, with 8 bases identical to TRBD2. Germline CDR1 is SSHAT and CDR2 is FNYEAQ (reference sequence). The CDR3 extends over 17 amino acids. The CDR3 region is CASSSGRVWGGQETQYF. The CDR3 DNA reads as TGTGCTAGCAGCTCCGGGAGGGTTTGGGGGGGACAAGAGACCCAGTACTTC.

The chain couples TRBV28 to TRBJ1-1, with a tentative D call TRBD1 (6 bases). The CDR3 is 14 residues long. V was cut by 4 bases and J by 3 bases, with 12 bases left in between. Germline V lookup: CDR1 MDHEN, CDR2 SYDVKM. CDR3 sequence (DNA): TGTGCCAGCAGTTCCCTACAGGGTTACACTGAAGCTTTCTTT. Translated, it gives CASSSLQGYTEAFF.

J is TRBJ2-1 and V is TRBV7-9; TRBD2 aligns across 12 bases. Germline CDR1 is SEHNR and CDR2 is FQNEAQ (reference sequence). Unmatched junction bases numbered 4, after V lost 0 bases and J lost 4 bases. This CDR3 is built from 17 residues. Written as DNA, the CDR3 is TGTGCCAGCAGCTTAGCGGGGCTAGCGGGGGGGTACAATGAGCAGTTCTTC. It specifies CASSLAGLAGGYNEQFF.

The J gene is TRBJ2-2, the V gene TRBV10-1; D gene uncertain. CDR3 length: 13 amino acids. Looked up from germline, CDR1 is WNHNN and CDR2 is SYGVQD (reference sequence). The V gene lost 4 bases and the J gene lost 7 bases, with 10 bases spanning the gap. The CDR3 protein is CASSGAPNGELFF. DNA for the CDR3: TGCGCCAGCAGTGGAGCGCCCAACGGGGAGCTGTTTTTT.

The V gene is TRBV18, the J gene TRBJ2-7; 12 bases are shared with TRBD2. J was trimmed by 4 bases and V by 0 bases; bases with no gene match: 10. The CDR3 runs 18 residues. Germline values: CDR1 KGHSH, CDR2 LQKENI. The CDR3 nucleotides read TGTGCCAGCTCACCACCGTCGCGGGCTAGCGGGGGGGTATACGAGCAGTACTTC. Protein: CASSPPSRASGGVYEQYF.

As concerns this clone: One end of the junction varies from germline; a read error may be responsible. The J gene is TRBJ1-4, the V gene TRBV30; possibly TRBD1 for D (5 bases). The CDR3 contains 13 residues. Germline CDR1 GTSNPN, CDR2 SVGIG (reference sequence). CDR3 DNA: TGTGCCTGGAGTCCCCAGGGCCCGGAAAGACTGTTTTTT. The encoded protein is CAWSPQGPERLFF. Full variable domain (outside the CDR3, taken from reference TRBV30 and TRBJ1-4): SQTIHQWPATLVQPVGSPLSLECTVEGTSNPNLYWYRQAAGRGLQLLFYSVGIGQISSEVPQNLSASRPQDRQFILSSKKLLLSDSGFYLCAWSPQGPERLFFGSGTQLSVL.

The CDR3 is CASSYSFRNEQFF. In DNA, the CDR3 is TGTGCCAGCAGTTACTCGTTTCGTAATGAGCAGTTCTTC. The chain joins TRBV6-2 or TRBV6-3 to TRBJ2-1; D is uncertain. The CDR3 has 13 residues. V lost 0 bases to trimming and J lost 7 bases, with 7 bases between them. Per germline, CDR1 MNHEY and CDR2 SVGEGT.

This clone has just a few counts. The chain recombines TRBV5-4 with TRBJ1-1; D is possibly TRBD1 (5 bases). The V gene lost 4 bases and the J gene lost 5 bases, with 15 bases spanning the gap. The CDR3 contains 14 residues. Germline CDR1 SGHNT, CDR2 YYREEE (reference sequence). CDR3 loop: CASSPRAGGTEAFF. The CDR3 DNA is TGTGCCAGCAGCCCCCGAGCGGGGGGAACTGAAGCTTTCTTT.

CDR3 amino acids: CASSLGEGGGTQYF. CDR3 bases: TGCGCCAGCAGCTTGGGGGAGGGCGGAGGGACCCAGTACTTC. The gene calls are TRBV5-1 and TRBJ2-5, with 7 bases lining up with TRBD2. The V gene end was trimmed by 0 bases and the J gene end by 7 bases; junction bases not matched to a gene: 6. The germline V gene encodes CDR1 SGHRS and CDR2 YFSETQ. CDR3 size: 14 residues. Supplemented by reference TRBV5-1 and TRBJ2-5, the full variable domain reads KAGVTQTPRYLIKTRGQQVTLSCSPISGHRSVSWYQQTPGQGLQFLFEYFSETQRNKGNFPGRFSGRQFSNSRSEMNVSTLELGDSALYLCASSLGEGGGTQYFGPGTRLLVL.

V is TRBV11-2 and J is TRBJ1-2; the D gene is possibly TRBD1 (5 bases). This CDR3 region has 14 residues. Between the trimmed V and J ends, which lost 4 bases and 2 bases, there was a span of 11 bases. CDR1 is SGHAT, CDR2 FQNNGV, per germline. In nucleotides, the CDR3 is TGTGCCAGCAGCTCTGGGGGGGAAAACTATGGCTACACCTTC. Translating it yields CASSSGGENYGYTF.

The chain joins TRBV19 to TRBJ1-6, with D possibly matching TRBD1 (6 bases). This CDR3 has 13 amino acids. Germline V gives CDR1 LNHDA, CDR2 SQIVND (reference sequence). V lost 8 bases and J lost 9, with 14 bases in between. CDR3 nucleotides: TGTGCCAGTCGGTACAGGGAAACTTCACCCCTCCACTTT. Amino acid sequence: CASRYRETSPLHF.

This clone was counted many times. This sequence joins TRBV27 and TRBJ1-5; 7 bases fit TRBD1. The length of the CDR3 is 15 residues. Germline-derived CDR1 and CDR2 are MNHEY and SMNVEV (reference sequence). V shed 4 bases and J 3 bases; nucleotides not matched to a gene: 6. CDR3 nucleotide sequence: TGTGCCAGCAGTTCCGTGACAGGGTACAATCAGCCCCAGCATTTT. Its translation is CASSSVTGYNQPQHF.

There are a few counts of this clone. The chain carries TRBV11-2 and TRBJ2-5, with 12 positions matching TRBD2. The trim removed 5 bases at V and 2 bases at J, leaving 6 bases unmatched. This CDR3 contains 16 residues. Germline-derived CDR1 and CDR2 are SGHAT and FQNNGV. CDR3 nucleotide sequence: TGTGCCAGCAGCGCGACTAGCGGGGGATATCAAGAGACCCAGTACTTC. Its translation is CASSATSGGYQETQYF.

This chain uses TRBV29-1 with TRBJ2-7, with D possibly matching TRBD1 (5 bases). The V gene's germline CDR1 is SQVTM and CDR2 ANQGSEA. CDR3 size: 11 residues. Trimming shortened V by 6 bases and J by 2 bases, and 8 bases separated the two germline ends. CDR3: CSVDIAYEQYF. The CDR3 DNA reads as TGCAGCGTGGACATTGCCTACGAGCAGTACTTC.

For the CDR3, the DNA is TGTGCCACCTGGACAGAAACAGCTACTCAAGCTTTCTTT. Residues: CATWTETATQAFF. The chain combines TRBV10-3 with TRBJ1-1, with D possibly being TRBD1 (6 bases). From germline, CDR1 is ENHRY and CDR2 SYGVKD. This CDR3 is 13 amino acids long. Trimming pared 10 bases from V and 9 bases from J, leaving 21 bases between.

V gene TRBV24-1 combines with J gene TRBJ2-7; 7 nucleotides line up with TRBD1. The CDR3 covers 15 residues. Germline V CDR1 and CDR2: KGHDR, SFDVKD. The ends lost 7 bases at V and 0 bases at J; junction bases unmatched: 8. The CDR3 nucleotides read TGTGCCACCAGGATACGGACAGGCTTCTCCTACGAGCAGTACTTC. Amino acid sequence: CATRIRTGFSYEQYF.